A single sample is the source of the 27 T cell receptor beta chains below, sequenced in a study of T cells in Graves' hyperthyroidism and ophthalmopathy. Researchers amplified the TCR beta CDR3 regions from RNA transcripts. Initially, a first-round RT-PCR of the TCR CDR3 employed the HTBI primer set. TCRdb processed the multiplex PCR reads anew with MiXCR; each CDR3 protein has one entry. Among 500,000 to 600,000 distinct CDR3 sequences listed, just under 20% were seen once. The sequencing sample was made of blood. The receptors originated from a man aged 40-49 years with Graves' ophthalmopathy.

This clonotype was observed at least ten times. The rearrangement uses TRBV6-2 or TRBV6-3 and TRBJ2-1; 8 positions match TRBD1. CDR1 and CDR2 (germline): MNHEY, SVGEGT. This CDR3 has 20 residues. V was pared by 7 bases and J by 0 bases, with 20 bases of the junction left unmatched. CDR3 loop: CASTSARGRVGITSYNEQFF. The DNA of the CDR3 is TGTGCCAGCACATCCGCCAGGGGGCGAGTCGGAATAACCTCCTACAATGAGCAGTTCTTC.

This clonotype has at least ten counts. This chain uses TRBV6-5 with TRBJ2-3; D gene unclear. The ends were cut back, 0 bases at V and 6 bases at J, with 10 bases in the middle. The CDR3 extends over 14 amino acids. The germline gives CDR1 MNHEY, CDR2 SVGAGI. This CDR3 reads CASSYSTLSDTQYF. In nucleotides, the CDR3 is TGTGCCAGCAGTTACTCGACCCTTTCCGATACGCAGTATTTT.

This clonotype was seen ten or more times. The chain links TRBV12-3 or TRBV12-4 to TRBJ1-1; unclear D gene. The CDR3 totals 14 residues. V was clipped by 1 base and J by 0 bases, with 6 bases between them. The CDR3 sequence: CASSLELMNTEAFF. The CDR3 nucleotides read TGTGCCAGCAGTTTAGAACTTATGAACACTGAAGCTTTCTTT.

This clonotype has a count of ten or more. The chain is built from TRBV18 and TRBJ1-1; D gene uncertain. In germline, CDR1 is KGHSH, CDR2 LQKENI. Trimming pared 1 base from V and 1 base from J, leaving 7 bases between. The CDR3 length is 14 residues. The CDR3, as DNA: TGTGCCAGCTCACCACAAAAGGGGAACACTGAAGCTTTCTTT. Residues: CASSPQKGNTEAFF. Based on the CDR3 plus reference TRBV18 and TRBJ1-1, the full variable domain is NAGVMQNPRHLVRRRGQEARLRCSPMKGHSHVYWYRQLPEEGLKFMVYLQKENIIDESGMPKERFSAEFPKEGPSILRIQQVVRGDSAAYFCASSPQKGNTEAFFGQGTRLTVV.

This clonotype occurred many times. The V and J genes are TRBV7-9 and TRBJ2-2, with D tentatively TRBD1 (6 bases). Trimming pared 2 bases from V and 1 base from J, leaving 11 bases between. This CDR3 comprises 16 residues. Germline V gene lookup returns CDR1 SEHNR and CDR2 FQNEAQ (reference sequence). The CDR3, as DNA: TGTGCCAGCAGCTTATCAGGGGCCTGGAACACCGGGGAGCTGTTTTTT. Its protein is CASSLSGAWNTGELFF.

The rearrangement joins TRBV27 to TRBJ2-7; 10 bases are shared with TRBD2. V shed 2 bases, J shed 5 bases, and the junction held 3 bases outside the gene matches. Germline V gives CDR1 MNHEY, CDR2 SMNVEV (reference sequence). This CDR3 comprises 14 residues. DNA for the CDR3: TGTGCCAGCAGTTTAATAGCGGGAGGAGACGAGCAGTACTTC. Residues: CASSLIAGGDEQYF.

This clonotype was seen many times. The chain employs TRBV30 and TRBJ2-7; 8 nucleotides agree with TRBD1. The CDR3 totals 12 residues. With 4 bases clipped from V and 5 bases from J, the junction kept 4 bases outside the gene matches. Germline-derived CDR1 and CDR2 are GTSNPN and SVGIG (reference sequence). CDR3 protein: CAWKAGGHEQYF. In DNA form, the CDR3 reads TGTGCCTGGAAGGCAGGGGGCCACGAGCAGTACTTC.

This clonotype came up a few times. The J gene is TRBJ1-2, the V gene TRBV19; 8 bases map to TRBD1. The CDR3 spans 14 residues. The V and J ends lost 4 bases and 4 bases, in that order; junction bases with no gene match: 5. The germline gives CDR1 LNHDA, CDR2 SQIVND (reference sequence). CDR3 sequence reads: CASSTKTGAYGYTF. The CDR3, as DNA: TGTGCCAGTAGTACGAAGACAGGGGCCTATGGCTACACCTTC.

This clonotype was seen at least ten times. This rearrangement joins TRBV27 to TRBJ2-1; no firm D call. Germline V gene data show CDR1 as MNHEY and CDR2 as SMNVEV (reference sequence). V was pared by 3 bases and J by 4 bases, with 4 bases between. This CDR3 contains 12 residues. The CDR3 DNA reads TGTGCCAGCAGTTTCGATTACAATGAGCAGTTCTTC. It translates to CASSFDYNEQFF.

This clonotype was counted a few times. The chain carries TRBV6-5 and TRBJ2-7; 9 bases fit TRBD1. CDR3 length equals 15 residues. V shed 6 bases and J 7 bases; nucleotides not matched to a gene: 13. Germline lookup yields CDR1 MNHEY and CDR2 SVGAGI. In DNA, the CDR3 is TGTGCCAGCAGGCTACTCCCGGGACAGGGAGGTGAGCAGTACTTC. Amino acid sequence: CASRLLPGQGGEQYF.

This clonotype was observed a handful of times. CDR3: CASSPTGSRGNQPQHF. The CDR3 region has the DNA TGTGCCAGCAGTCCGACAGGGAGTCGGGGCAATCAGCCCCAGCATTTT. The chain couples TRBV6-1 to TRBJ1-5; TRBD1 matches at 7 bases. Germline V CDR1 and CDR2: MNHNS, SASEGT. The CDR3 has 16 amino acids. The trim removed 5 bases at V and 2 bases at J, leaving 9 bases unmatched.

Only a few counts were recorded for this clonotype. The rearrangement uses TRBV6-6 and TRBJ1-6; unclear D gene. Germline CDR1 is MNHNY and CDR2 is SVGAGI (reference sequence). V lost 2 bases to trimming and J lost 3 bases, with 8 bases between them. This CDR3 has 15 residues. This CDR3 is CASSYAGSYNSPLHF. As DNA, the CDR3 is TGTGCCAGCAGTTACGCAGGCAGCTATAATTCACCCCTCCACTTT.

This clonotype has a handful of counts. The V and J genes are TRBV28 and TRBJ2-4; unclear D gene. This CDR3 contains 15 residues. Germline V lookup: CDR1 MDHEN, CDR2 SYDVKM. Between the trimmed V and J ends, which lost 7 bases and 7 bases, there was a span of 20 bases. Here the CDR3 DNA reads TGTGCCAGCAAGGCCGGAGAGACAATCTCCAACATTCAGTACTTC. Protein sequence: CASKAGETISNIQYF.

This chain links TRBV7-6 with TRBJ2-1, with TRBD2 identical over 9 bases. CDR3 length equals 16 residues. V gave up 4 bases and J gave up 8 bases; unmatched junction bases: 12. Germline V gene lookup returns CDR1 SGHVS and CDR2 FNYEAQ. CDR3: CASSSGTSRGNDEQFF. CDR3 nucleotides: TGTGCCAGCAGCTCGGGGACTAGCAGAGGTAACGATGAGCAGTTCTTC.

This clonotype was observed at least ten times. This chain joins TRBV30 and TRBJ2-3; D unclear. The ends were cut back, 0 bases at V and 1 base at J, with 5 bases in the middle. CDR3 size: 13 residues. Germline V CDR1 and CDR2: GTSNPN, SVGIG (reference sequence). The CDR3 here is CAWSVHRTDTQYF. CDR3 in DNA: TGTGCCTGGAGTGTCCACCGCACAGATACGCAGTATTTT.

The CDR3 sequence is CASSLVSGVTGELFF. The CDR3 coding sequence is TGTGCCAGCAGCTTGGTTAGCGGGGTTACCGGGGAGCTGTTTTTT. The V call is TRBV11-2, the J call TRBJ2-2; 8 nucleotides agree with TRBD2. CDR3 length equals 15 residues. Germline CDR1 reads SGHAT; CDR2 reads FQNNGV. With V trimmed by 3 bases and J by 5 bases, 5 bases remained unmatched.

Only a few counts were recorded for this clonotype. The gene calls are TRBV9 and TRBJ1-1; tentatively, D is TRBD1 (5 bases). Germline V gene sequence: CDR1 SGDLS, CDR2 YYNGEE. Deletions cut 2 bases from V and 3 bases from J, with 14 bases between. This CDR3 contains 15 residues. This chain's CDR3 is CASSVGGRTDTEAFF. CDR3 in DNA: TGTGCCAGCAGCGTGGGGGGGAGGACGGACACTGAAGCTTTCTTT.

In its sample, this clonotype was seen many times. The CDR3 reads CSARIAGGPQFF. DNA of the CDR3: TGCAGTGCTAGAATAGCGGGAGGACCCCAGTTCTTC. This rearrangement joins TRBV20-1 to TRBJ2-1; 10 nucleotides match TRBD2. V was clipped by 2 bases and J by 13 bases; unmatched bases: 5. This CDR3 comprises 12 residues. Germline-derived CDR1 and CDR2 are DFQATT and SNEGSKA (reference sequence).

V is TRBV13 and J is TRBJ2-2; 7 nucleotides match TRBD1. The CDR3 is made up of 15 amino acids. The V gene's germline CDR1 is PRHDT and CDR2 FYEKMQ (reference sequence). V shed 4 bases and J 2 bases; nucleotides not matched to a gene: 4. The CDR3 sequence: CASSSDRVNTGELFF. The CDR3 bases are TGTGCCAGCAGCTCAGACAGGGTCAACACCGGGGAGCTGTTTTTT.

This clonotype has ten or more counts. The chain employs TRBV20-1 and TRBJ2-1; 11 bases map to TRBD2. The V gene end was trimmed by 6 bases and the J gene end by 6 bases; junction bases not matched to a gene: 13. From germline, CDR1 is DFQATT and CDR2 SNEGSKA (reference sequence). The CDR3 runs to 16 residues. CDR3 protein: CSADEASGRLTNEQFF. CDR3 in DNA: TGCAGTGCCGACGAGGCTAGCGGGAGGTTGACCAATGAGCAGTTCTTC.

This clonotype occurred many times. The chain combines TRBV6-1 with TRBJ2-7; the D gene could be TRBD1 or TRBD2 (5 bases each). The V and J ends lost 6 bases and 2 bases respectively, with 20 bases between them. The CDR3 is 16 amino acids. CDR1 MNHNS and CDR2 SASEGT come from the germline V gene. The CDR3 DNA sequence: TGTGCCAGCAGATCGCCCCCGGGACCACCGGCCTACGAGCAGTACTTC. Encoded protein: CASRSPPGPPAYEQYF.

This clonotype was found many times. The gene calls are TRBV7-8 and TRBJ2-3; 10 bases match TRBD1. The CDR3 is 13 residues long. The germline CDR1 and CDR2 sequences are SGHVS and FQNEAQ. V shed 11 bases, J shed 6 bases, and the junction held 8 bases outside the gene matches. The CDR3 region is CAVKGQGTDTQYF. Written as DNA, the CDR3 is TGTGCCGTCAAGGGACAGGGGACCGATACGCAGTATTTT.

This clonotype was recorded at least ten times. The chain uses TRBV7-9 and TRBJ2-1; D is undetermined. The V and J ends lost 1 base and 6 bases respectively, with 10 bases between them. This CDR3 is built from 14 residues. Germline V gene lookup returns CDR1 SEHNR and CDR2 FQNEAQ (reference sequence). The CDR3 region is CASSLDGPRNEQFF. As DNA, the CDR3 is TGTGCCAGCAGCTTAGACGGCCCCCGCAATGAGCAGTTCTTC. The complete variable domain, with remaining parts taken from reference TRBV7-9 and TRBJ2-1, reads DTGVSQNPRHKITKRGQNVTFRCDPISEHNRLYWYRQTLGQGPEFLTYFQNEAQLEKSRLLSDRFSAERPKGSFSTLEIQRTEQGDSAMYLCASSLDGPRNEQFFGPGTRLTVL.

This clonotype has only a few counts. The V call is TRBV6-2 or TRBV6-3, the J call TRBJ2-3; 15 bases map to TRBD2. From germline, CDR1 is MNHEY and CDR2 SVGEGT. V shed 5 bases, J shed 8 bases, and the junction held 8 bases outside the gene matches. The length of the CDR3 is 16 residues. CDR3 nucleotides: TGTGCCAGCAGTAGGGGACTAGCGGGGGGCGGCGGTACGCAGTATTTT. The encoded protein is CASSRGLAGGGGTQYF.

In this sample, this clonotype turned up a few times. The V call is TRBV12-3 or TRBV12-4, the J call TRBJ2-2, with TRBD1 matching 7 bases. CDR3 length: 15 residues. V shed 6 bases, J shed 9 bases, and the junction held 13 bases outside the gene matches. The CDR3 here is CASSLVQGPARELFF. DNA of the CDR3: TGTGCCAGCAGCTTGGTACAGGGGCCCGCCAGGGAGCTGTTTTTT.

This clonotype was detected ten times or more. The chain joins TRBV7-2 to TRBJ1-3; 7 bases are a match to TRBD1. CDR3 length: 16 residues. Germline values: CDR1 SGHTA, CDR2 FQGNSA. V gave up 2 bases and J gave up 0 bases; unmatched junction bases: 4. The CDR3 region has the DNA TGTGCCAGCAGCTTAAGGGGACAGTCCTCTGGAAACACCATATATTTT. This encodes CASSLRGQSSGNTIYF.

This clonotype has a handful of counts. The J gene is TRBJ2-1, the V gene TRBV19; 10 nucleotides match TRBD2. Trimming removed 4 bases from V and 5 bases from J; junction bases left unmatched: 5. The germline gives CDR1 LNHDA, CDR2 SQIVND (reference sequence). This CDR3 comprises 15 residues. The chain's CDR3 is CASSTFGLADNEQFF. The CDR3 bases are TGTGCCAGTAGTACGTTCGGACTAGCGGACAATGAGCAGTTCTTC.